These 5 T cell receptor beta chains came from one sample sequenced in a study of T cells after yellow fever vaccination. TCRdb processed the 5' RACE reads anew with MiXCR; each CDR3 protein has one entry. The sample has hundreds of thousands of distinct CDR3 sequences, approximately 8% seen once; the top ten hold 3% to 4%. This sample comprised CD4+ T cells sorted from PBMCs, obtained 5 days after the yellow fever booster vaccination. The receptors come from a man in his late teens or twenties who received the YFV17D yellow fever vaccine.

CDR3 DNA sequence: TGTGCCAGCAGTTACTCCTCCCCCCGTGGGGGGTACGAGCAGTACGTC. It codes for CASSYSSPRGGYEQYV. The J gene is TRBJ2-7, the V gene TRBV6-6, with D possibly being TRBD2 (6 bases). Deletions cut 0 bases from V and 4 bases from J, with 16 bases between. Germline V lookup: CDR1 MNHNY, CDR2 SVGAGI (reference sequence). The CDR3 has 16 residues.

This clonotype has a handful of counts. This chain uses TRBV7-2 with TRBJ1-5, with 8 nucleotides matching TRBD1. With 4 bases clipped from V and 3 bases from J, the junction kept 5 bases outside the gene matches. The CDR3 covers 15 residues. The V gene's germline CDR1 is SGHTA and CDR2 FQGNSA. The CDR3 bases are TGTGCCAGCAGCTGGGGACAGGAGATCAATCAGCCCCAGCATTTT. Residues: CASSWGQEINQPQHF.

This clonotype has more than one count but fewer than ten. The chain recombines TRBV2 with TRBJ2-5; maybe TRBD1 (6 bases). CDR1 and CDR2 (germline): SNHLY, FYNNEI. The length of the CDR3 is 14 residues. Trimming shortened V by 5 bases and J by 5 bases, and 15 bases separated the two germline ends. The CDR3 loop reads CASSMARGGETQYF. In nucleotides, the CDR3 is TGTGCCAGCAGTATGGCCAGGGGTGGCGAGACCCAGTACTTC.

This clonotype was found a few times. V is TRBV6-2 or TRBV6-3 and J is TRBJ2-3; no clear D. The CDR3 covers 18 residues. The germline V gene has CDR1 MNHEY and CDR2 SVGEGT. V lost 2 bases and J lost 1, with 19 bases in between. The CDR3 here is CASSYAPGFLMGTDTQYF. In DNA, the CDR3 is TGTGCCAGCAGTTACGCCCCGGGCTTCCTTATGGGCACAGATACGCAGTATTTT.

The V gene is TRBV20-1, the J gene TRBJ2-7, with a possible D match to TRBD1 (6 bases). This CDR3 is 13 amino acids long. CDR1 DFQATT and CDR2 SNEGSKA come from the germline V gene (reference sequence). Deletions cut 1 base from V and 6 bases from J, with 13 bases between. DNA for the CDR3: TGCAGTGCTAGAGGTGGGACAACCCGCGAGCAGTACTTC. Residues: CSARGGTTREQYF.